Sequencing of this TCR beta chain was carried out in a study of T cell repertoires in cytomegalovirus infection. The wider study: HLA-B-restricted CMV epitopes that are well studied were used alongside recently identified HLA-C-restricted ones.

This clonotype was recorded only once. The antigen is undetermined. There are 15 residues in the CDR3. Germline V gene lookup returns CDR1 MNHNY and CDR2 SVGAGI (reference sequence). V was pared by 6 bases and J by 1 base, with 15 bases between. TCRdb ran MiXCR on the reads and lists one entry per CDR3 protein. In the table there are about 330,000 distinct CDR3 sequences, about 35% of which are singletons. The sample consisted of cultured PBMCs, taken from culture after CMV antigen stimulation. This TCR came from a human donor in good health (CMV status not recorded). Some clones in this sample may be carry-over from other donors' samples. V is TRBV6-6 and J is TRBJ1-1; D is ambiguous. The CDR3 sequence: CASSTRELSNTEAFF. CDR3 nucleotides: TGTGCCAGCAGCACTCGGGAACTCTCGAACACTGAAGCTTTCTTT.